This TCR beta chain derives from a study of ipilimumab plus nivolumab after autologous stem cell transplantation. The wider study: Patients received a median of 5 ipilimumab and roughly eight nivolumab doses. The DLBCL group included primary refractory and relapsed cases.

Only a few counts were recorded for this clone. Patients got 3 mg/kg IV nivolumab weeks 1, 4, 7, 10, then biweekly through week 26. Method: immunoSEQ multiplex PCR; TCRdb's copy keeps in-frame clones and lacks some. Among about 22,000 clones listed, about three quarters were seen once. This specimen was PBMCs, taken in a trial of ipilimumab plus nivolumab as post-transplant consolidation. The clonotype was recovered from a male donor with diffuse large B-cell lymphoma.

The CDR3, as DNA: TGTGCCAGCGGGTTGGGGGTTGAAGCTTTCTTT. Amino acid sequence: CASGLGVEAFF. The genes are TRBV2 and TRBJ1-1; D possibly corresponds to TRBD1 (5 bases). The CDR3 extends over 11 amino acids. Germline CDR1 SNHLY, CDR2 FYNNEI. Trimming took off 8 bases at V and 7 bases at J, with 11 bases between the two ends.